A selection of T cell receptor beta chains follows, all from one sample in a study of blood T cell repertoires in COVID-19. TCRdb's table, derived via immunoSEQ multiplex PCR, lists solely in-frame clones and lacks some. The sample records some 370,000 clones, about 89% being singletons. The sequencing input was peripheral blood. These receptors were obtained from a woman aged 25-40 years with COVID-19, enrolled during active disease. Each CDR3 is given with its conserved first and last residue. D genes are given only for firm matches. Expanded clones are given a class, and other clones once, few, many or no size at all.

CDR3 length	clone size	D gene	V gene	J gene	CDR3 DNA	CDR3 protein
14	.	.	TRBV5-3	TRBJ2-7	TGTGCCAGAAGCTTGGTGACTAGATCCTACGAGCAGTACTTC	CARSLVTRSYEQYF
15	.	.	TRBV6-5	TRBJ2-5	TGTGCCAGCAGTTACAGGGGGTCGGGTCAAGAGACCCAGTACTTC	CASSYRGSGQETQYF
16	.	TRBD1	TRBV28	TRBJ2-5	TGTGCCAGCAGTACCCGGACAGGGGGCTTGGGAGAGACCCAGTACTTC	CASSTRTGGLGETQYF
17	.	.	TRBV27	TRBJ2-1	TGTGCCAGCAGTTCTCCACTCCGGGACTGGCCGATCAATGAGCAGTTCTTC	CASSSPLRDWPINEQFF
10	once	TRBD1	TRBV6-2/TRBV6-3	TRBJ2-2	TGTGCCAGCAGTGACAGGGTGTTGTTTTTT	CASSDRVLFF
13	.	.	TRBV21-1	TRBJ2-1	TGTGCCAGCTCCCTCAGGAATTACAATGAGCAGTTCTTC	CASSLRNYNEQFF
17	.	TRBD2	TRBV19	TRBJ2-2	TGTGCCAGTAGTACCGGACTAGCGGGAGGGAGTACCGGGGAGCTGTTTTTT	CASSTGLAGGSTGELFF
16	.	TRBD1	TRBV28	TRBJ1-5	TGTGCCAGCAGTTTATGGGGCAGGGGGCAAAATCAGCCCCAGCATTTT	CASSLWGRGQNQPQHF
13	.	.	TRBV4-1	TRBJ1-4	TGCGCCAGCAGCCACAACAGGGCTGAAAAACTGTTTTTT	CASSHNRAEKLFF
15	.	.	TRBV4-1	TRBJ2-5	TGCGCCAGCAGCCAACCAGGCCTCGGACAAGAGACCCAGTACTTC	CASSQPGLGQETQYF
14	.	.	TRBV2	TRBJ2-5	TGTGCCAGCAGTGCGGCGGGCCCACAAGAGACCCAGTACTTC	CASSAAGPQETQYF
15	.	TRBD1	TRBV5-4	TRBJ1-1	TGTGCCAGCAGCTGGGCGACAGGGAGGAACACTGAAGCTTTCTTT	CASSWATGRNTEAFF
16	.	.	TRBV7-2	TRBJ2-1	TGTGCCAGCAGCTTAGCCGGTTCGGGGGCCTACAATGAGCAGTTCTTC	CASSLAGSGAYNEQFF
18	.	TRBD2	TRBV7-2	TRBJ2-1	TGTGCCAGCAGCCCCCAAGTGTCGACGGGAGGGATCTACAATGAGCAGTTCTTC	CASSPQVSTGGIYNEQFF
14	.	.	TRBV5-1	TRBJ1-5	TGCGCCAGCGCCATCACAACAGGGAATCAGCCCCAGCATTTT	CASAITTGNQPQHF
15	.	TRBD1	TRBV19	TRBJ2-5	TGTGCCAGTAGTAAGGACAGGGGAGGTTGGGAGACCCAGTACTTC	CASSKDRGGWETQYF